The 21 T cell receptor beta chains below all came from one sample that was sequenced in a study of T cell responses to AZD1222 COVID-19 vaccine. Assay used: immunoSEQ multiplex PCR; TCRdb lists only in-frame clones, some missing. Of 90,000 to 150,000 clones listed, roughly 91% are singletons. Sample: peripheral blood, taken 28 days after the second AZD1222 dose. Source of these receptors: an adult who received the AZD1222 COVID-19 vaccine.

This clone was observed a single time. The rearrangement joins TRBV3-1 (or the pseudogene TRBV3-2) to TRBJ2-2; 8 bases line up with TRBD2. The CDR3 loop spans 15 amino acids. Trimming removed 0 bases from V and 6 bases from J; junction bases left unmatched: 3. In germline, CDR1 is LGHDT, CDR2 YNNKEL (reference sequence). The CDR3 DNA sequence: TGTGCCAGCAGCCAAGAGGCTAGCGGGCCCGGGGAGCTGTTTTTT. Encoded protein: CASSQEASGPGELFF.

This chain uses TRBV7-9 with TRBJ2-3; no reliable D call. V was shortened by 4 bases and J by 4 bases, with 6 bases between the two germline ends. The germline V gene encodes CDR1 SEHNR and CDR2 FQNEAQ (reference sequence). The CDR3 totals 12 residues. The CDR3, as DNA: TGTGCCAGCAGCTCGAACCCAGATACGCAGTATTTT. This gives the protein CASSSNPDTQYF.

This clone was seen only once. This chain links TRBV3-1 (or the pseudogene TRBV3-2) with TRBJ2-2; 9 bases are shared with TRBD2. This CDR3 has 14 residues. Trimming took 6 bases from V and 7 from J; bases not matched to a gene: 6. CDR1 is LGHDT, CDR2 YNNKEL, per germline (reference sequence). The CDR3 loop reads CASRHAGGNGELFF. The CDR3 DNA reads as TGTGCCAGCAGACACGCGGGGGGGAACGGGGAGCTGTTTTTT.

The chain has TRBV2 and TRBJ2-3; D possibly uses TRBD1 or TRBD2 (6 bases each). The CDR3 totals 17 residues. Deletions cut 6 bases from V and 6 bases from J, with 25 bases between. Per germline, CDR1 SNHLY and CDR2 FYNNEI. The CDR3 reads CASRGKLQRARGDTQYF. The CDR3 DNA reads TGTGCCAGCAGGGGCAAACTTCAGCGGGCAAGGGGGGATACGCAGTATTTT.

The chain uses TRBV5-4 and TRBJ1-2; D gene unclear. Per the germline V gene, CDR1 is SGHNT and CDR2 is YYREEE (reference sequence). This CDR3 is built from 14 residues. Between the trimmed V and J ends, which lost 0 bases and 4 bases, there was a span of 10 bases. CDR3 nucleotide sequence: TGTGCCAGCAGCTTGGTTAGCGTAAGCTATGGCTACACCTTC. It specifies CASSLVSVSYGYTF.

The V call is TRBV7-2, the J call TRBJ1-2, with D possibly TRBD1 on 6 matching bases. CDR3 length: 13 residues. Germline assignment: CDR1 SGHTA and CDR2 FQGNSA. Trimming took off 1 base at V and 8 bases at J, with 11 bases between the two ends. In nucleotides, the CDR3 is TGTGCCAGCAGCTTAGACAGGGCTGGGGGCTACACCTTC. This gives the protein CASSLDRAGGYTF.

This clone was seen only a few times. The J gene is TRBJ2-7, the V gene TRBV4-1; TRBD1 matches 9 bases. The V gene's germline CDR1 is MGHRA and CDR2 YSYEKL. CDR3 length: 13 residues. The ends lost 9 bases at V and 2 bases at J; junction bases unmatched: 5. This CDR3 reads CARTGTGTYEQYF. The CDR3 coding sequence is TGCGCCAGGACCGGGACAGGGACCTACGAGCAGTACTTC.

This chain links TRBV5-1 with TRBJ2-3; possibly TRBD2 for D (6 bases). Trimming took off 2 bases at V and 3 bases at J, with 10 bases between the two ends. The germline V gene has CDR1 SGHRS and CDR2 YFSETQ. The CDR3 extends over 14 amino acids. The CDR3 nucleotides read TGCGCCAGCAGCTTAAGTCGGGGGACAGATACGCAGTATTTT. Protein sequence: CASSLSRGTDTQYF.

The CDR3 nucleotides are TGTGCCAGCAGCCCCCGGTTGGGCCCTCGAGATACGCAGTATTTT. As protein: CASSPRLGPRDTQYF. This chain links TRBV7-9 with TRBJ2-3; D not certain. The CDR3 contains 15 residues. Germline V lookup: CDR1 SEHNR, CDR2 FQNEAQ (reference sequence). V lost 5 bases and J lost 5, with 17 bases in between. Based on the CDR3 plus reference TRBV7-9 and TRBJ2-3, the full variable domain is DTGVSQNPRHKITKRGQNVTFRCDPISEHNRLYWYRQTLGQGPEFLTYFQNEAQLEKSRLLSDRFSAERPKGSFSTLEIQRTEQGDSAMYLCASSPRLGPRDTQYFGPGTRLTVL.

This rearrangement joins TRBV2 to TRBJ2-7; 7 bases agree with TRBD1. Germline CDR1 reads SNHLY; CDR2 reads FYNNEI. This CDR3 comprises 14 residues. V was pared by 6 bases and J by 2 bases, with 7 bases of the junction left unmatched. In DNA form, the CDR3 reads TGTGCCAGCAGACTTCAGGGGGATCCCTACGAGCAGTACTTC. Translated: CASRLQGDPYEQYF.

The chain is built from TRBV5-1 and TRBJ1-5; D is unresolved. The germline V gene encodes CDR1 SGHRS and CDR2 YFSETQ. This CDR3 is 13 amino acids long. V shed 3 bases and J shed 2 bases, with 6 bases lying between them. CDR3 sequence: CASSSQGNQPQHF. In DNA, the CDR3 is TGCGCCAGCAGCTCCCAGGGCAATCAGCCCCAGCATTTT.

The count of this clone is one. The chain couples TRBV7-2 to TRBJ2-3, with 7 nucleotides matching TRBD2. The CDR3 spans 12 residues. CDR1 and CDR2 from the germline V gene are SGHTA and FQGNSA. Unmatched junction bases numbered 0, after V lost 3 bases and J lost 6 bases. CDR3: CASSFSGDTQYF. The CDR3 bases are TGTGCCAGCAGCTTTAGCGGGGATACGCAGTATTTT. The full variable domain, in which reference TRBV7-2 and TRBJ2-3 provide the parts outside the CDR3, is GAGVSQSPSNKVTEKGKDVELRCDPISGHTALYWYRQSLGQGLEFLIYFQGNSAPDKSGLPSDRFSAERTGGSVSTLTIQRTQQEDSAVYLCASSFSGDTQYFGPGTRLTVL.

This clone appeared once. V and J are TRBV5-1 and TRBJ2-5; D remains ambiguous. The CDR3 runs to 11 residues. V lost 4 bases, J lost 2 bases, and 3 bases lay in between. Germline V CDR1 and CDR2: SGHRS, YFSETQ. The CDR3: CASSQQETQYF. Written as DNA, the CDR3 is TGCGCCAGCAGCCAACAAGAGACCCAGTACTTC.

J is TRBJ2-1 and V is TRBV7-3; TRBD2 might be the D (5 bases). Trimming shortened V by 2 bases and J by 4 bases, and 12 bases separated the two germline ends. The CDR3 runs 15 residues. Germline V gives CDR1 SGHTA, CDR2 FQGTGA. The CDR3 loop is CASSLALARYNEQFF. CDR3 sequence (DNA): TGTGCCAGCAGCTTAGCGCTAGCCCGTTACAATGAGCAGTTCTTC.

This chain joins TRBV15 and TRBJ1-1; 9 bases fit TRBD1. The trim removed 5 bases at V and 11 bases at J, leaving 6 bases unmatched. The germline V gene has CDR1 LNHNV and CDR2 YYDKDF (reference sequence). This CDR3 has 12 amino acids. CDR3: CATSERQGGAFF. CDR3 DNA sequence: TGTGCCACCAGCGAAAGACAGGGGGGGGCTTTCTTT.

The count of this clone is one. The chain uses TRBV6-4 and TRBJ2-3; 8 bases are a match to TRBD2. V trimming: 2 bases; J trimming: 1 base; junction bases outside the gene matches: 2. The CDR3 runs 15 residues. Germline-derived CDR1 and CDR2 are MRHNA and SNTAGT. The CDR3, as DNA: TGTGCCAGCAGTGACACAGCGGGGGGCACAGATACGCAGTATTTT. Translating gives CASSDTAGGTDTQYF.

For this clone: An end of the junction does not agree with germline; a read error may underlie this. The chain joins TRBV11-3 to TRBJ2-5; 10 bases map to TRBD2. Germline-derived CDR1 and CDR2 are SGHNT and YENEEA. The CDR3 has 15 residues. In DNA form, the CDR3 reads TGTGACAGCAGCTTATTTCTAGCGGGAGTCGAGACCCAGTACTTC. Its translation is CDSSLFLAGVETQYF.

V is TRBV18 and J is TRBJ2-7; the D call may be TRBD1 or TRBD2 (5 bases each). Germline V gives CDR1 KGHSH, CDR2 LQKENI. V dropped 3 bases and J dropped 3 bases, with 15 bases sitting between them. CDR3 length: 15 amino acids. The CDR3 DNA reads TGTGCCAGCTCACCCGACCCCGTTGGGGGCTACGAGCAGTACTTC. Encoded protein: CASSPDPVGGYEQYF.

Concerning this clone: Other DNA sequences in the sample encode the same CDR3. This rearrangement joins TRBV20-1 to TRBJ2-7; no clear D gene. V was shortened by 6 bases and J by 6 bases, with 12 bases between the two germline ends. The CDR3 has 11 amino acids. Germline CDR1 is DFQATT and CDR2 is SNEGSKA (reference sequence). CDR3 residues: CSARRLAEQYF. The CDR3 nucleotides read TGCAGTGCCCGTAGGTTGGCCGAGCAGTACTTC.

Remarks on this clone: One junction end does not reproduce the germline sequence, and a read error may be involved. The chain links TRBV7-2 to TRBJ2-1; 7 bases agree with TRBD2. This CDR3 is 15 amino acids long. Germline CDR1 and CDR2: SGHTA and FQGNSA. The CDR3 sequence: CASSLAGQTYNEQFF. As DNA, the CDR3 is TGTGCCAGCAGTTTAGCGGGCCAGACCTACAATGAGCAGTTCTTC.

This chain joins TRBV19 and TRBJ1-1; maybe TRBD1 (6 bases). Germline CDR1 and CDR2: LNHDA and SQIVND (reference sequence). The V end lost 4 bases, the J end lost 6 bases, and 18 bases lay between the germline ends. The CDR3 length is 15 residues. The CDR3 is CASSTRGRGNAEAFF. The CDR3 DNA sequence: TGTGCCAGTAGTACTAGAGGCAGGGGTAACGCTGAAGCTTTCTTT. Looking up the rest from reference TRBV19 and TRBJ1-1 gives the full variable domain: DGGITQSPKYLFRKEGQNVTLSCEQNLNHDAMYWYRQDPGQGLRLIYYSQIVNDFQKGDIAEGYSVSREKKESFPLTVTSAQKNPTAFYLCASSTRGRGNAEAFFGQGTRLTVV.